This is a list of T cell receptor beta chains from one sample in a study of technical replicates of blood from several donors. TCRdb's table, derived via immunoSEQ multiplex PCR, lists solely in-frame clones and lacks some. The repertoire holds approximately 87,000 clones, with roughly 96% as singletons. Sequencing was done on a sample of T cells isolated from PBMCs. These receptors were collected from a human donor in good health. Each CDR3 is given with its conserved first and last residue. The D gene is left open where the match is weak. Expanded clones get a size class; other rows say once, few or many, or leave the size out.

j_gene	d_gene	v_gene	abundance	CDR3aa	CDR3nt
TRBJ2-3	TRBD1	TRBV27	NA	CASNPLGQGKNADTQYF	TGTGCCAGCAACCCTCTAGGACAGGGGAAAAATGCAGATACGCAGTATTTT
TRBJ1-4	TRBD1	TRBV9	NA	CATPKRDSATNEKLFF	TGTGCCACCCCAAAAAGGGACAGTGCAACTAATGAAAAACTGTTTTTT
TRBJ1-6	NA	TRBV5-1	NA	CASSLMTGQNSPLHF	TGCGCCAGCAGCTTGATGACAGGTCAAAATTCACCCCTCCACTTT
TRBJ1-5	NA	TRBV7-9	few	CASSFGEGSSQPQHF	TGTGCCAGCAGCTTCGGGGAGGGGAGTAGTCAGCCCCAGCATTTT
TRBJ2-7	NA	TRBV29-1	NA	CSVEDGYGAYEQYF	TGCAGCGTTGAAGACGGTTACGGTGCCTACGAGCAGTACTTC
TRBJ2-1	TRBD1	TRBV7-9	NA	CASSSGTRGWDEQFF	TGTGCCAGCAGCTCGGGGACCAGGGGGTGGGATGAGCAGTTCTTC
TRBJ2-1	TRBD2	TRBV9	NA	CASSVGGSDGNEQFF	TGTGCCAGCAGCGTAGGCGGGAGTGATGGCAATGAGCAGTTCTTC
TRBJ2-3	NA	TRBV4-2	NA	CASSQDPRSWSTDTQYF	TGTGCCAGCAGCCAAGATCCTCGGTCCTGGAGCACAGATACGCAGTATTTT
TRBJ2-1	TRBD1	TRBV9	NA	CASSVEDREVNEQFF	TGTGCCAGCAGCGTAGAGGACAGGGAGGTCAATGAGCAGTTCTTC
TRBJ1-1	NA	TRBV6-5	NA	CASSGRGSTEAFF	TGTGCCAGCAGTGGGAGGGGGAGCACTGAAGCTTTCTTT
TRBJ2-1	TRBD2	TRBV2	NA	CASRTSGRAWGNEQFF	TGTGCCAGCAGGACTAGCGGGAGGGCCTGGGGCAATGAGCAGTTCTTC
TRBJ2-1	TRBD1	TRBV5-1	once	CASSPTGTALNEQFF	TGCGCCAGCAGCCCTACCGGGACAGCCCTCAATGAGCAGTTCTTC
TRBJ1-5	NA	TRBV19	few	CASSPGTQGNQPQHF	TGTGCCAGTAGTCCCGGGACACAGGGCAATCAGCCCCAGCATTTT
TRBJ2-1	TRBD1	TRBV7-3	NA	CASSPGQINEQFF	TGTGCCAGCAGCCCGGGACAGATCAATGAGCAGTTCTTC
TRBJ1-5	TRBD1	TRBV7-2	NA	CASSLRTGGVNQPQHF	TGTGCCAGCAGCCTCCGGACAGGAGGGGTCAATCAGCCCCAGCATTTT
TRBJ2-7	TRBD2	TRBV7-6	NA	CASSLADLTSGSYEQYF	TGTGCCAGCAGCTTAGCGGATCTGACTAGCGGGAGCTACGAGCAGTACTTC
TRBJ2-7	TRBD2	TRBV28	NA	CASKPGLGSYEQYF	TGTGCCAGTAAACCGGGACTAGGCTCCTACGAGCAGTACTTC
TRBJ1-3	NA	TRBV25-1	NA	CASSERLSGNTIYF	TGTGCCAGCAGTGAAAGACTCTCTGGAAACACCATATATTTT
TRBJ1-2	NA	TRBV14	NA	CASSHQAYGYTF	TGTGCCAGCAGCCATCAGGCGTACGGCTACACCTTC
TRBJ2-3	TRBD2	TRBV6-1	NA	CASSLTSGRKDTQYF	TGTGCCAGCAGCCTGACTAGCGGGAGGAAAGATACGCAGTATTTT
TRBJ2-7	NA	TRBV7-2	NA	CASSLVLGVAYEQYF	TGTGCCAGCAGCTTAGTTTTAGGGGTCGCCTACGAGCAGTACTTC
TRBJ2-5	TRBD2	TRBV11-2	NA	CASSLAGGIETQYF	TGTGCCAGCAGCTTGGCGGGAGGCATAGAGACCCAGTACTTC
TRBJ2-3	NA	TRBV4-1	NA	CASSQPGLDTQYF	TGCGCCAGCAGCCAACCCGGACTAGATACGCAGTATTTT
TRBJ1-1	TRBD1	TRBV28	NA	CASSSYRGMNTEAFF	TGTGCCAGCAGTTCGTACAGGGGCATGAACACTGAAGCTTTCTTT
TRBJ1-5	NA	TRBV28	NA	CASSYTRGGEPQHF	TGTGCCAGCAGCTATACAAGGGGAGGGGAGCCCCAGCATTTT
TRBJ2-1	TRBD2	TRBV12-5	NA	CASGPRTSGIVDEQFF	TGTGCTAGTGGACCTCGGACTAGCGGGATAGTTGATGAGCAGTTCTTC
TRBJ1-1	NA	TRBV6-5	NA	CASSKGALNTEAFF	TGTGCCAGCAGCAAGGGAGCTTTGAACACTGAAGCTTTCTTT
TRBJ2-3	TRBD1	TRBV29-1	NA	CSVDPGAGQGKYF	TGCAGCGTTGACCCAGGAGCCGGACAGGGGAAGTATTTT
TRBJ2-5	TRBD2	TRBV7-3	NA	CASRPLLAGGQETQYF	TGTGCCAGCAGACCGTTGCTAGCGGGAGGCCAAGAGACCCAGTACTTC
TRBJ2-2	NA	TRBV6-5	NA	CASSAILGELFF	TGTGCCAGCAGTGCTATCCTCGGGGAGCTGTTTTTT
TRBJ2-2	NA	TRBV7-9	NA	CASSSDSTGELFF	TGTGCCAGCAGCTCGGACAGTACCGGGGAGCTGTTTTTT
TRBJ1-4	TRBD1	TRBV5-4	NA	CASSLARGRGEKLFF	TGTGCCAGCAGCTTGGCCAGGGGGCGAGGGGAAAAACTGTTTTTT
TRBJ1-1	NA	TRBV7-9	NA	CASSGDRIEAFF	TGTGCCAGCAGTGGTGACAGGATTGAAGCTTTCTTT
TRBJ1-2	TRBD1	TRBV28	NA	CASSLTLGQGAYGYTF	TGTGCCAGCAGTCTCACTTTAGGACAGGGGGCCTATGGCTACACCTTC
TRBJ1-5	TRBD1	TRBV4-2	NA	CASSQDVAQGAGQPQHF	TGTGCCAGCAGCCAAGACGTGGCACAGGGGGCTGGTCAGCCCCAGCATTTT
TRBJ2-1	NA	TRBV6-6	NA	CASSYTRVGEQFF	TGTGCCAGCAGTTACACCAGGGTCGGTGAGCAGTTCTTC
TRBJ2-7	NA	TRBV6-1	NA	CASSEYLVSSYEQYF	TGTGCCAGCAGTGAATATCTGGTTAGCTCCTACGAGCAGTACTTC
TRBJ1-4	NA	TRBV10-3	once	CAISELTGFSEKLFF	TGTGCCATCAGTGAGTTGACAGGCTTTAGTGAAAAACTGTTTTTT
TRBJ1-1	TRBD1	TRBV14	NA	CASSQARDSGSTEAFF	TGTGCCAGCAGCCAAGCCCGGGACAGCGGTAGCACTGAAGCTTTCTTT
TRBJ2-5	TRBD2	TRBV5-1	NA	CASSRTSGTQETQYF	TGCGCCAGCAGCAGGACTAGCGGGACCCAAGAGACCCAGTACTTC
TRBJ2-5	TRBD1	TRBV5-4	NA	CASSFDRGETQYF	TGTGCCAGCAGCTTCGACAGGGGCGAGACCCAGTACTTC
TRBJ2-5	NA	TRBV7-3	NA	CASSITGQETQYF	TGTGCCAGCAGTATAACCGGCCAAGAGACCCAGTACTTC
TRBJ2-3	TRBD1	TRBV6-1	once	CASRQGADTQYF	TGTGCCAGCCGACAGGGGGCTGATACGCAGTATTTT
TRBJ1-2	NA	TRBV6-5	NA	CASSPVSPRGYGYTF	TGTGCCAGCAGTCCAGTTAGTCCTAGGGGCTATGGCTACACCTTC
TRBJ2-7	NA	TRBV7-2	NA	CASSLAAQGSHEQYF	TGTGCCAGCAGCTTAGCGGCGCAGGGGAGCCACGAGCAGTACTTC
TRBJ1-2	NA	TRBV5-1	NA	CASGVPMGGGYTF	TGCGCCAGCGGAGTACCCATGGGGGGGGGCTACACCTTC
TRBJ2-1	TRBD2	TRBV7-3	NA	CASSPLAAGGPLLDYNEQFF	TGTGCCAGCAGTCCCCTCGCGGCGGGAGGCCCCCTCCTTGATTACAATGAGCAGTTCTTC
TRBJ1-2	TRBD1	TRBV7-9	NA	CASSSPDRNYGYTF	TGTGCCAGCAGCTCCCCGGACAGGAACTATGGCTACACCTTC
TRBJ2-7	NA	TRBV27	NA	CASSFLQGMREQYF	TGTGCCAGCAGTTTTTTACAGGGTATGCGCGAGCAGTACTTC
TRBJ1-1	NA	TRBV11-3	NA	CASSLDQGNTEAFF	TGTGCCAGCAGCTTAGATCAGGGAAACACTGAAGCTTTCTTT
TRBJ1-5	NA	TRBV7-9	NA	CASSGQSNQPQHF	TGTGCCAGCAGTGGACAGAGCAATCAGCCCCAGCATTTT
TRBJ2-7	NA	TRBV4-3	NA	CASSQEYGHGFYEQYF	TGCGCCAGCAGCCAAGAATACGGACATGGGTTCTACGAGCAGTACTTC
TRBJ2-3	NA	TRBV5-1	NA	CASSFWATRTTDTQYF	TGCGCCAGCAGCTTTTGGGCAACTAGAACCACAGATACGCAGTATTTT